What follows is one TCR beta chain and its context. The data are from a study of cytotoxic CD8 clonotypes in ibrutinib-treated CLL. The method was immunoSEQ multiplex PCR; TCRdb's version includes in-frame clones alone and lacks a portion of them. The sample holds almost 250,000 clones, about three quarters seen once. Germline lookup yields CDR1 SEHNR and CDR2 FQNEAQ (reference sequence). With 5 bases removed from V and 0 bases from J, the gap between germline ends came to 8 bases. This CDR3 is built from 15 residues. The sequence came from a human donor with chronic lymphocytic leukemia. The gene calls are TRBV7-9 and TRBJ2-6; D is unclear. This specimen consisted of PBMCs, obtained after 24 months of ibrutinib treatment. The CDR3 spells CASSPVTSGANVLTF. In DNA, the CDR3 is TGTGCCAGCAGCCCTGTGACCTCTGGGGCCAACGTCCTGACTTTC.